The present entry profiles one T cell receptor beta chain with its context. Three rounds of nested PCR, following a modified ARM-PCR protocol, produced the TCRbeta library. One entry per CDR3 protein results from TCRdb running MiXCR on the multiplex PCR reads. The profile covers some 100,000 distinct CDR3 sequences, with 75% to 85% appearing a single time and around 30% taken by the ten largest. CDR1 is SGHRS and CDR2 is YFSETQ in the germline V gene. The V end was cut by 9 bases, the J end by 0 bases, with 21 bases between. This CDR3 region has 17 residues. This sample's RNA came from whole unsorted tissue. Distant lung tissue was collected more than 3 cm away from the tumor edge. This sample stems from a study of tumor and adjacent non-tumor tissue in lung cancer.

The sequenced sample consisted of distant non-tumor lung tissue. This sequence originates from a man aged 55 to 70 with small cell lung cancer. This chain links TRBV5-1 with TRBJ1-4; weak D call: TRBD1 (6 bases). CDR3 protein: CANSLDLGAATNEKLFF. The CDR3 nucleotides read TGCGCCAACAGTTTGGATCTGGGGGCGGCAACTAATGAAAAACTGTTTTTT.